This T cell receptor beta chain was found in a study of T cell repertoires in ileal Crohn's disease. Using immunoSEQ multiplex PCR, the repertoire was profiled, and TCRdb retains in-frame clones only, with some absent. The table lists 2,600 or so clones, over 60% of them singletons, with about an eighth in the top ten. The CDR3 loop spans 15 amino acids. CDR1 is SGHRS, CDR2 YFSETQ, per germline. V lost 0 bases to trimming and J lost 4 bases; unmatched junction nucleotides: 7. This chain connects TRBV5-1 to TRBJ2-7; 7 bases agree with TRBD2. The TCR comes from an adult with Crohn's disease. Sequencing was carried out using ileal tissue. The CDR3 here is CASSLAGGRGYEQYF. CDR3 DNA: TGCGCCAGCAGCTTGGCCGGCGGGAGAGGGTACGAGCAGTACTTC.